Following are 25 T cell receptor beta chains from one sample sequenced in a study of T cell responses to AZD1222 COVID-19 vaccine. The repertoire was sequenced with immunoSEQ multiplex PCR; TCRdb's copy has only in-frame clones and lacks some. The sample comprises about 110,000 clones, roughly 90% of which are singletons, and about 1.2% rests with the top ten. Sequencing used peripheral blood, obtained on day 0 of AZD1222 vaccination. The receptor set was obtained from an adult in good health.

The chain employs TRBV3-1 (or the pseudogene TRBV3-2) and TRBJ2-2, with D hard to call. The V and J ends lost 0 bases and 1 base respectively, with 6 bases between them. The CDR3 spans 15 residues. CDR1 is LGHDT and CDR2 is YNNKEL in the germline V gene (reference sequence). CDR3 in amino acids: CASSQDLGNTGELFF. In DNA form, the CDR3 reads TGTGCCAGCAGCCAAGACCTAGGGAACACCGGGGAGCTGTTTTTT.

The rearrangement links TRBV21-1 to TRBJ2-3; the table gives TRBD2 as D, unverified against the DNA. TRBV21-1 is described as a pseudogene. The CDR3 is made up of 17 amino acids. The CDR3 reads CASSKEGTSGSPDTQYF. CDR3 bases: TGTGCCAGCAGCAAAGAAGGGACTAGCGGGAGCCCAGATACGCAGTATTTT.

The chain is built from TRBV6-2 or TRBV6-3 and TRBJ1-2; maybe TRBD1 (5 bases). Deletions cut 2 bases from V and 8 bases from J, with 6 bases between. This CDR3 spans 11 amino acids. Germline V gene lookup returns CDR1 MNHEY and CDR2 SVGEGT. CDR3 sequence (DNA): TGTGCCAGCAGTTACCAGGGAGGCTACACCTTC. Its protein is CASSYQGGYTF.

This chain uses TRBV6-5 with TRBJ1-1, with D tentatively TRBD1 (6 bases). Germline CDR1 and CDR2: MNHEY and SVGAGI. The V end was cut by 2 bases, the J end by 1 base, with 14 bases between. CDR3 length: 16 residues. The CDR3: CASSYGSGGRNTEAFF. CDR3 nucleotides: TGTGCCAGCAGTTACGGGTCGGGGGGCCGGAACACTGAAGCTTTCTTT.

This chain uses TRBV28 with TRBJ1-1; D is ambiguous. From germline, CDR1 is MDHEN and CDR2 SYDVKM. CDR3 length: 13 amino acids. The V end was cut by 5 bases, the J end by 7 bases, with 14 bases between. In DNA form, the CDR3 reads TGTGCCAGCAGTCCCGTGGACGATTATGAAGCTTTCTTT. Encoded protein: CASSPVDDYEAFF.

This chain uses TRBV4-3 with TRBJ1-1, with D hard to call. The length of the CDR3 is 15 residues. Germline lookup yields CDR1 LGHNA and CDR2 YSLEER. Trimming stripped 0 bases from V and 6 bases from J, with 14 bases between. DNA of the CDR3: TGCGCCAGCAGCCAAGATGGCCGGGGAGTCGCTGAAGCTTTCTTT. Protein: CASSQDGRGVAEAFF.

The CDR3, as DNA: TGTGCCAGCAGCTTGGGCGCAGGCTCCTACAATGAGCAGTTCTTC. It yields the protein CASSLGAGSYNEQFF. V and J are TRBV5-6 and TRBJ2-1; D remains unclear. Per germline, CDR1 SGHDT and CDR2 YYEEEE. V lost 0 bases, J lost 0 bases, and 7 bases lay in between. This CDR3 contains 15 residues.

This sequence joins TRBV7-8 and TRBJ2-2; D not resolved. With 5 bases removed from V and 3 bases from J, the gap between germline ends came to 10 bases. Germline V gene lookup returns CDR1 SGHVS and CDR2 FQNEAQ. There are 14 residues in the CDR3. In DNA form, the CDR3 reads TGTGCCAGCAGCGCTCGGTTCTACACCGGGGAGCTGTTTTTT. Protein sequence: CASSARFYTGELFF.

The chain links TRBV3-1 (or the pseudogene TRBV3-2) to TRBJ2-1; D is undetermined. V lost 0 bases to trimming and J lost 9 bases, with 21 bases between them. CDR1 is LGHDT, CDR2 YNNKEL, per germline (reference sequence). This CDR3 is built from 17 residues. The CDR3 reads CASSQERVLGDLAEQFF. CDR3 in DNA: TGTGCCAGCAGCCAAGAACGGGTGTTAGGTGACTTGGCTGAGCAGTTCTTC.

This clone was seen a single time. As DNA, the CDR3 is TGCAGCGGATACAGGGGAACGGAGACCCAGTACTTC. Its protein product is CSGYRGTETQYF. The chain uses TRBV29-1 and TRBJ2-5, with 7 bases aligning to TRBD1. The ends lost 7 bases at V and 5 bases at J; junction bases unmatched: 7. The CDR3 has 12 residues. Looked up from germline, CDR1 is SQVTM and CDR2 is ANQGSEA.

The CDR3 is CASSYGRTPPGELFF. CDR3 nucleotide sequence: TGTGCCAGCAGTTACGGGAGGACCCCCCCCGGGGAGCTGTTTTTT. The chain carries TRBV6-5 and TRBJ2-2; perhaps TRBD2 as D (6 bases). Trimming removed 2 bases from V and 6 bases from J, with 13 bases in between. The germline V gene encodes CDR1 MNHEY and CDR2 SVGAGI. This CDR3 has 15 residues.

The chain carries TRBV6-4 and TRBJ2-2; no clear D gene. V lost 0 bases and J lost 3, with 2 bases in between. Per the germline V gene, CDR1 is MRHNA and CDR2 is SNTAGT. The CDR3 contains 13 residues. DNA for the CDR3: TGTGCCAGCAGTGACTCGGACACCGGGGAGCTGTTTTTT. Protein: CASSDSDTGELFF.

This clone has a handful of counts. V and J are TRBV6-5 and TRBJ2-7, with D perhaps assigned TRBD1 or TRBD2 (5 bases each). The V end lost 2 bases, the J end lost 3 bases, and 14 bases lay between the germline ends. This CDR3 is 15 amino acids long. From germline, CDR1 is MNHEY and CDR2 SVGAGI. DNA of the CDR3: TGTGCCAGCAGTTACCCCCGGGACGGATACTACGAGCAGTACTTC. Amino acid sequence: CASSYPRDGYYEQYF.

This rearrangement joins TRBV9 to TRBJ1-6; D remains ambiguous. CDR3 length: 13 residues. CDR1 is SGDLS, CDR2 YYNGEE, per germline. Trimming took off 0 bases at V and 7 bases at J, with 5 bases between the two ends. CDR3 nucleotide sequence: TGTGCCAGCAGCGTAGCTACGAATTCACCCCTCCACTTT. Protein sequence: CASSVATNSPLHF.

The rearrangement uses TRBV30 and TRBJ1-5; maybe TRBD1 (6 bases). The germline gives CDR1 GTSNPN, CDR2 SVGIG (reference sequence). V lost 5 bases and J lost 3, with 8 bases in between. The CDR3 is 12 amino acids. CDR3 sequence: CAWDRYNQPQHF. For the CDR3, the DNA is TGTGCCTGGGACAGGTACAATCAGCCCCAGCATTTT.

The V and J genes are TRBV5-1 and TRBJ1-1; weak D call: TRBD1 (5 bases). Germline CDR1 SGHRS, CDR2 YFSETQ. With 7 bases removed from V and 5 bases from J, the gap between germline ends came to 18 bases. This CDR3 comprises 14 residues. The CDR3 region has the DNA TGCGCCAGCTACGACAGCTCTGGAGGGACTGAAGCTTTCTTT. It encodes CASYDSSGGTEAFF.

The J gene is TRBJ1-3, the V gene TRBV3-1 (or the pseudogene TRBV3-2), with 7 bases that match TRBD1. This CDR3 is built from 14 residues. CDR1 is LGHDT and CDR2 is YNNKEL in the germline V gene (reference sequence). J was trimmed by 4 bases and V by 3 bases; bases with no gene match: 3. The CDR3 region is CASSQGQMGNTIYF. The CDR3 DNA follows: TGTGCCAGCAGCCAGGGACAGATGGGAAACACCATATATTTT.

V gene TRBV6-6 combines with J gene TRBJ1-2; TRBD1 aligns across 9 bases. The CDR3 is made up of 13 amino acids. Germline lookup yields CDR1 MNHNY and CDR2 SVGAGI (reference sequence). V lost 5 bases to trimming and J lost 8 bases; unmatched junction nucleotides: 6. CDR3 nucleotides: TGTGCCAGCAGTCTCCGGGACAGGGTCGGCTACACCTTC. This codes for CASSLRDRVGYTF.

This chain connects TRBV30 to TRBJ2-2; D gene unclear. This CDR3 spans 14 amino acids. The V and J ends lost 3 bases and 3 bases respectively, with 11 bases between them. Germline-derived CDR1 and CDR2 are GTSNPN and SVGIG (reference sequence). The CDR3 spells CAWSLGRYTGELFF. CDR3 sequence (DNA): TGTGCCTGGAGCTTAGGCAGATACACCGGGGAGCTGTTTTTT.

This chain uses TRBV10-3 with TRBJ2-3; possibly TRBD1 for D (5 bases). V gave up 6 bases and J gave up 8 bases, with 15 bases separating them. This CDR3 region has 13 residues. The germline CDR1 and CDR2 sequences are ENHRY and SYGVKD. The CDR3 sequence is CAIRGPQGGTQYF. CDR3 sequence (DNA): TGTGCCATCAGGGGGCCCCAGGGCGGTACGCAGTATTTT.

This chain connects TRBV6-5 to TRBJ1-5; D ambiguous. The CDR3 has 12 residues. Germline V gene lookup returns CDR1 MNHEY and CDR2 SVGAGI. Between the trimmed V and J ends, which lost 5 bases and 4 bases, there was a span of 6 bases. In nucleotides, the CDR3 is TGTGCCAGCAGTACAGAGAATCAGCCCCAGCATTTT. Translating gives CASSTENQPQHF.

The V and J genes are TRBV9 and TRBJ2-1, with TRBD2 matching over 10 bases. Per germline, CDR1 SGDLS and CDR2 YYNGEE. The length of the CDR3 is 15 residues. Germline trimming cut 4 bases from V and 6 bases from J; bases unmatched to any gene: 7. The CDR3 DNA sequence: TGTGCCAGCAGCCCACCTAGCGGGGGACCCAATGAGCAGTTCTTC. It is translated as CASSPPSGGPNEQFF.

The J gene is TRBJ1-2, the V gene TRBV28; D is unresolved. V was trimmed by 3 bases and J by 2 bases, leaving 7 bases between them. Germline CDR1 MDHEN, CDR2 SYDVKM. This CDR3 is built from 13 residues. The CDR3 loop reads CASSFTDNYGYTF. The CDR3 nucleotides read TGTGCCAGCAGTTTTACAGACAACTATGGCTACACCTTC.

The V gene is TRBV19, the J gene TRBJ2-7; a possible D gene is TRBD2 (6 bases). Germline values: CDR1 LNHDA, CDR2 SQIVND (reference sequence). V dropped 3 bases and J dropped 3 bases, with 18 bases sitting between them. This CDR3 contains 16 residues. In nucleotides, the CDR3 is TGTGCCAGTAGTATTAGTCGCGGCGGGAAAATCTACGAGCAGTACTTC. This codes for CASSISRGGKIYEQYF.

This chain uses TRBV6-2 or TRBV6-3 with TRBJ1-2; tentatively, D is TRBD1 (5 bases). The CDR3 totals 14 residues. V was cut by 2 bases and J by 4 bases, with 11 bases left in between. CDR1 and CDR2 (germline): MNHEY, SVGEGT. The CDR3 reads CASSYGQGLYGYTF. The DNA of the CDR3 is TGTGCCAGCAGTTACGGGCAGGGCCTCTATGGCTACACCTTC.